Here is one TCR beta chain with its context. This CDR3 contains 17 residues. In germline, CDR1 is MGHRA, CDR2 YSYEKL. The V gene end was trimmed by 7 bases and the J gene end by 3 bases; junction bases not matched to a gene: 14. Each CDR3 protein gets one entry after TCRdb re-called the 5' RACE reads with MiXCR. The table lists about 94,000 distinct CDR3 sequences, roughly 19% of them singletons. The sample originates from a study of spatial heterogeneity in lung cancer. As for the study in general: Those follow-up PBMC samples that were available underwent sequencing, at a median interval of approximately 2 years following resection. Detection consistently captured more beta-chain sequences than alpha-chain sequences.

As for time point: blood at routine non-recurrence follow-up after resection. Whole RNA came from tumor, nontumor lung or frozen PBMC and was sequenced without being sorted. The TCR comes from a male donor with early-stage non-small cell lung cancer. The V gene is TRBV4-1, the J gene TRBJ2-3; 9 bases fit TRBD2. Source: PBMCs, taken at follow-up. CDR3 in DNA: TGCGCCAGCAAGCAGGGTCTAGCGGGGAGCCGTACAGATACGCAGTATTTT. Its protein is CASKQGLAGSRTDTQYF.